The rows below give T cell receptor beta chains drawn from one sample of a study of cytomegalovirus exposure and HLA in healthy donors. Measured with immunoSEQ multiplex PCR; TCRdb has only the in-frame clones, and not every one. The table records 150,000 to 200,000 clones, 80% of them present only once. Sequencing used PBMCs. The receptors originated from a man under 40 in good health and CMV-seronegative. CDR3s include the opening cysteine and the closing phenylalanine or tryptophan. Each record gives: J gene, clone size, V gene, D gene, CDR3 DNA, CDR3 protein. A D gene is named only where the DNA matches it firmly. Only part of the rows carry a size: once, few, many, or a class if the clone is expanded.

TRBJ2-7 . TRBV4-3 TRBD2 TGCGCCAGCAGCCCGGGGACTAGCGGGGGCTACGAGCAGTACTTC CASSPGTSGGYEQYF
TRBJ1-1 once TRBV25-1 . TGTGCCAGCAGTGAATACCTCACCCCAGGAACTGAGGCTTTCTTT CASSEYLTPGTEAFF
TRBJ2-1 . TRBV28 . TGTGCCAGCGGTCGACAATACAATGAGCAGTTCTTC CASGRQYNEQFF
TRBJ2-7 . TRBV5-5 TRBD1 TGTGCCAGCAGCACCCGGGACAGGACGAACTACGAGCAGTACTTC CASSTRDRTNYEQYF
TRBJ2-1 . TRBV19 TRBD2 TGTGCCAGTACCCGGGGGGTTAACAATGAGCAGTTCTTC CASTRGVNNEQFF
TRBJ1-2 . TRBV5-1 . TGCGCCAGCAGCGTAAGGGAGGGTCGCTATGGCTACACCTTC CASSVREGRYGYTF
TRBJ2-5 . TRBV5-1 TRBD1 TGCGCCAGCAGCCCAACAGGGGGCCGGGAGACCCAGTACTTC CASSPTGGRETQYF
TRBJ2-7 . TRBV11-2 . TGTGCCAGCAGCTTAGATCTGGTCAGATCCTACGAGCAGTACTTC CASSLDLVRSYEQYF
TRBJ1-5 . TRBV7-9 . TGTTCCAGCAGCTTGGATGGAGGGCCCCAGCATTTT CSSSLDGGPQHF
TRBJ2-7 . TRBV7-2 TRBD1 TGTGCCAGCAGCTTAGCGGACAGGCTCTACGAGCAGTACTTC CASSLADRLYEQYF
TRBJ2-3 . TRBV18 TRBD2 TGTGCCAGCTCACCCGCCGGGACTACCACAGATACGCAGTATTTT CASSPAGTTTDTQYF
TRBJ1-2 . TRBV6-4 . TGTGCCAGCAGTGGGACAGTGATCGTGGAGGGCTACACCTTC CASSGTVIVEGYTF
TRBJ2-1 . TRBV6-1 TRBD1 TGTGCCAGCAGAGACCTCGGGACAGGATACAATGAGCAGTTCTTC CASRDLGTGYNEQFF
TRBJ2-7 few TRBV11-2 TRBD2 TGTGCCAGCATCTGGACTAGCGGCGCCTACGAGCAGTACTTC CASIWTSGAYEQYF
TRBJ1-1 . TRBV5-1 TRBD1 TGCGCCAGCAGCTTGACAGGGGAAGCGCGTAGGAACACTGAAGCTTTCTTT CASSLTGEARRNTEAFF
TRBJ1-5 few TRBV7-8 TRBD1 TGTGCCAGCAGCTTAGCGGGACAGGGGGTCAGCAATCAGCCCCAGCATTTT CASSLAGQGVSNQPQHF
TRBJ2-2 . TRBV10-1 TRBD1 TGCGCCAGCGGTGCGGACAGGGGGGTCCCCGGGGAGCTGTTTTTT CASGADRGVPGELFF
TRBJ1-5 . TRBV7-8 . TGTGCCAGCAGCTCCACAGGGTTGTTGCAGCCCCAGCATTTT CASSSTGLLQPQHF
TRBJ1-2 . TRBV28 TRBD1 TGTGCCAGCAGTTTATGGACAGGGACCAACTATGGCTACACCTTC CASSLWTGTNYGYTF
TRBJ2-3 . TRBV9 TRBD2 TGTGCCAGCAGCGTAGGAGCGGGGGGTCGCACAGATACGCAGTATTTT CASSVGAGGRTDTQYF
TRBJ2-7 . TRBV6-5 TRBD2 TGTGCCAGCAGTTACTCGTGGCTAGCGGGGATCTACGAGCAGTACTTC CASSYSWLAGIYEQYF
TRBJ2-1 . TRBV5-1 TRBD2 TGCGCCAGCAGCGTGGAGCAGCGGGAGTCATACAATGAGCAGTTCTTC CASSVEQRESYNEQFF
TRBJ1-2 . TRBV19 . TGTGCCAGTCGGTCCGCATACTATGGCTACACCTTC CASRSAYYGYTF
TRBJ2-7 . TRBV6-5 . TGTGCCAGCAGTTACCAGGGGCCTTCCTACGAGCAGTACTTC CASSYQGPSYEQYF
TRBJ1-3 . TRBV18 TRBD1 TGTGCCAGCTCACCTGGACAGGGGCTAGGAAACACCATATATTTT CASSPGQGLGNTIYF
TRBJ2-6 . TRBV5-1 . TGCGCCAGCAGCTTTTCCACTGGGGCCAACGTCCTGACTTTC CASSFSTGANVLTF
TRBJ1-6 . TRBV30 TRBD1 TGTGCCTGGCGCGGGACAGGGGATAATTCCCCCCTCCACTTT CAWRGTGDNSPLHF
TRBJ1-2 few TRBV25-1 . TGTGCCAGCAGTGTCGGCAGGGGTCATGGCTACACCTTC CASSVGRGHGYTF
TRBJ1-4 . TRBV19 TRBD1 TGTGCCAGTATCGGCAGGGGGCTCGTTGAAAAACTGTTTTTT CASIGRGLVEKLFF
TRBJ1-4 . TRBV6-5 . TGTGCCAGCAGACTGACGGAGACTAATGAAAAACTGTTTTTT CASRLTETNEKLFF
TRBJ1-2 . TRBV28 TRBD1 TGTGCCAGCAGTCCAACAGGGGGCGGCTACACCTTC CASSPTGGGYTF